The 28 T cell receptor beta chains below were found in one sample sequenced in a study of sequential checkpoint blockade in melanoma. Assay used: immunoSEQ multiplex PCR; TCRdb lists only in-frame clones, some missing. The sample has 4,500 to 6,000 clones, about 72% seen once. Described treatment: randomized to nivolumab then ipilimumab (arm A) or the reverse (arm B). The sample here was CD8+ T cells sorted from blood (inferred from file names), taken from a patient given nivolumab and ipilimumab in sequence. The receptors stem from a human donor with melanoma.

The CDR3, as DNA: TGTGCCAGCAGCCCGCCCGGGACCTACGAGCAGTACTTC. This gives the protein CASSPPGTYEQYF. The genes are TRBV7-9 and TRBJ2-7, with a possible D match to TRBD2 (5 bases). The V and J ends lost 5 bases and 2 bases respectively, with 10 bases between them. Germline V gene sequence: CDR1 SEHNR, CDR2 FQNEAQ (reference sequence). The CDR3 totals 13 residues.

V usage is TRBV29-1 and J usage is TRBJ2-1; TRBD2 matches at 8 bases. The germline CDR1 and CDR2 sequences are SQVTM and ANQGSEA. The V gene end was trimmed by 1 base and the J gene end by 8 bases; junction bases not matched to a gene: 4. This CDR3 comprises 13 residues. The CDR3 DNA follows: TGCAGCGTTGAAGGGAGCGGGGGTTATGAGCAGTTCTTC. It is translated as CSVEGSGGYEQFF.

V is TRBV30 and J is TRBJ1-1; unclear D gene. The germline V gene has CDR1 GTSNPN and CDR2 SVGIG (reference sequence). CDR3 length: 11 residues. The V end lost 2 bases, the J end lost 6 bases, and 7 bases lay between the germline ends. CDR3 coding DNA: TGTGCCTGGAGTCCTCTCGCTGAAGCTTTCTTT. Residues: CAWSPLAEAFF.

The chain carries TRBV7-2 and TRBJ2-7; 7 bases map to TRBD2. This CDR3 has 16 residues. V dropped 1 base and J dropped 3; count of bases not matched to a gene: 9. CDR1 SGHTA and CDR2 FQGNSA come from the germline V gene. The CDR3 region has the DNA TGTGCCAGCAGCTTAGGGGGAGGGGACGGATACTACGAGCAGTACTTC. Protein sequence: CASSLGGGDGYYEQYF.

This chain links TRBV4-1 with TRBJ1-2; D is ambiguous. The V and J ends lost 6 bases and 3 bases respectively, with 8 bases between them. Germline V gives CDR1 MGHRA, CDR2 YSYEKL. This CDR3 comprises 12 residues. The CDR3 region is CASSFSDYGYTF. DNA of the CDR3: TGCGCCAGCAGTTTTTCCGACTATGGCTACACCTTC.

The chain joins TRBV29-1 to TRBJ1-1; a possible D gene is TRBD1 (6 bases). Per germline, CDR1 SQVTM and CDR2 ANQGSEA. The CDR3 length is 13 residues. V was cut by 6 bases and J by 3 bases, with 14 bases left in between. CDR3 sequence (DNA): TGCAGCGTAACGGTCAGGGGCCACACTGAAGCTTTCTTT. It encodes CSVTVRGHTEAFF.

The chain is built from TRBV4-2 and TRBJ1-4; 12 bases are a match to TRBD1. Per germline, CDR1 LGHNA and CDR2 YNFKEQ. This CDR3 contains 16 residues. The V and J ends lost 0 bases and 8 bases, in that order; junction bases with no gene match: 4. This CDR3 reads CASSQDRGTGGEKLFF. The CDR3 region has the DNA TGTGCCAGCAGCCAAGATCGGGGGACAGGGGGCGAAAAACTGTTTTTT.

The rearrangement uses TRBV13 and TRBJ1-1; D is uncertain. V was trimmed by 3 bases and J by 1 base, leaving 6 bases between them. Germline V gives CDR1 PRHDT, CDR2 FYEKMQ (reference sequence). CDR3 size: 13 residues. The CDR3 loop is CASSFEGNTEAFF. The CDR3 bases are TGTGCCAGCAGCTTTGAGGGGAACACTGAAGCTTTCTTT.

The rearrangement joins TRBV6-6 to TRBJ1-5; TRBD1 matches 8 bases. Trimming removed 6 bases from V and 3 bases from J; junction bases left unmatched: 7. This CDR3 has 15 amino acids. The germline gives CDR1 MNHNY, CDR2 SVGAGI (reference sequence). The CDR3 loop reads CASRRRGRFNQPQHF. The DNA for the CDR3 is TGTGCCAGCAGACGCAGGGGGCGCTTCAATCAGCCCCAGCATTTT.

The gene calls are TRBV28 and TRBJ1-4, with a possible D match to TRBD1 (6 bases). The germline V and J ends were trimmed by 3 bases and 8 bases, with 16 bases remaining between them. The CDR3 length is 15 residues. In germline, CDR1 is MDHEN, CDR2 SYDVKM. The CDR3 DNA reads TGTGCCAGCAGTTTGAGGGGGACGATAGTGGAAAAACTGTTTTTT. It encodes CASSLRGTIVEKLFF.

This clone was recorded only once. The chain carries TRBV4-2 and TRBJ1-1; 7 bases line up with TRBD1. Trimming cost V 1 base and J 0 bases; bases outside gene matches: 8. The germline V gene encodes CDR1 LGHNA and CDR2 YNFKEQ. This CDR3 has 17 residues. The DNA for the CDR3 is TGTGCCAGCAGCCAAGGGGGACAGTGGACTATGAACACTGAAGCTTTCTTT. This sequence encodes CASSQGGQWTMNTEAFF.

The chain has TRBV4-2 and TRBJ2-4, with 7 bases matching TRBD1. V was pared by 0 bases and J by 6 bases, with 5 bases of the junction left unmatched. Looked up from germline, CDR1 is LGHNA and CDR2 is YNFKEQ. The CDR3 contains 15 residues. CDR3 in DNA: TGTGCCAGCAGCCAAGATTCTTGGGACAGAAACATTCAGTACTTC. It codes for CASSQDSWDRNIQYF.

The gene calls are TRBV2 and TRBJ1-5, with TRBD1 matching over 8 bases. The trim removed 3 bases at V and 5 bases at J, leaving 6 bases unmatched. The germline V gene has CDR1 SNHLY and CDR2 FYNNEI. CDR3 length: 15 residues. The CDR3, as DNA: TGTGCCAGCAGTGAGTCCAGGGGGCCTTATCAGCCCCAGCATTTT. Translated: CASSESRGPYQPQHF. Looking up the rest from reference TRBV2 and TRBJ1-5 gives the full variable domain: EPEVTQTPSHQVTQMGQEVILRCVPISNHLYFYWYRQILGQKVEFLVSFYNNEISEKSEIFDDQFSVERPDGSNFTLKIRSTKLEDSAMYFCASSESRGPYQPQHFGDGTRLSIL.

V and J are TRBV4-2 and TRBJ1-1; D unresolved. Germline values: CDR1 LGHNA, CDR2 YNFKEQ. Trimming took 0 bases from V and 9 from J, leaving 11 bases between them. The CDR3 is 13 residues long. This chain's CDR3 is CASSQDQTKQAFF. The CDR3 nucleotides are TGTGCCAGCAGCCAAGATCAAACTAAACAAGCTTTCTTT.

This clone was detected once. The chain is built from TRBV27 and TRBJ2-5, with 10 bases lining up with TRBD1. CDR3 size: 16 residues. The germline CDR1 and CDR2 sequences are MNHEY and SMNVEV (reference sequence). V dropped 5 bases and J dropped 4; count of bases not matched to a gene: 10. The DNA for the CDR3 is TGTGCCAGCAGTCCTCCCCCTCGGACAGGGGGAGAGACCCAGTACTTC. It translates to CASSPPPRTGGETQYF.

The chain combines TRBV15 with TRBJ2-5; TRBD1 might be the D (6 bases). The germline V gene has CDR1 LNHNV and CDR2 YYDKDF (reference sequence). CDR3 size: 15 residues. V shed 0 bases and J shed 5 bases, with 13 bases lying between them. CDR3 residues: CATSRDLGGGETQYF. CDR3 DNA: TGTGCCACCAGCAGAGATTTAGGGGGTGGGGAGACCCAGTACTTC.

The genes are TRBV27 and TRBJ2-3; TRBD1 is a possible D gene (5 bases). With 7 bases removed from V and 2 bases from J, the gap between germline ends came to 10 bases. This CDR3 spans 13 amino acids. Germline V CDR1 and CDR2: MNHEY, SMNVEV (reference sequence). Here the CDR3 reads CASMDNYTDTQYF. Written as DNA, the CDR3 is TGTGCCAGCATGGACAATTACACAGATACGCAGTATTTT.

The chain couples TRBV9 to TRBJ2-1; TRBD2 is a possible D gene (7 bases). The CDR3 consists of 15 residues. V shed 0 bases and J shed 5 bases, with 12 bases lying between them. CDR1 and CDR2 (germline): SGDLS, YYNGEE. The CDR3 coding sequence is TGTGCCAGCAGCGTAGGGGGGGGCCCCCACAATGAGCAGTTCTTC. It codes for CASSVGGGPHNEQFF.

The V call is TRBV23-1, the J call TRBJ1-2, with D tentatively TRBD1 (5 bases). TRBV23-1 is recorded as an ORF, its role being uncertain. The CDR3 is made up of 16 amino acids. V was clipped by 2 bases and J by 4 bases, with 17 bases between them. In nucleotides, the CDR3 is TGCGCCAGCAGTCAAAGGCTGCCGGGGGAGGTCTATGGCTACACCTTC. Protein sequence: CASSQRLPGEVYGYTF.

CDR3 DNA: TGTGCCAGCAGTTTATCGGCGGGGTTCTACAATGAGCAGTTCTTC. It codes for CASSLSAGFYNEQFF. The chain uses TRBV27 and TRBJ2-1; a weak D match, TRBD2 (6 bases). Germline CDR1 and CDR2: MNHEY and SMNVEV (reference sequence). The CDR3 runs 15 residues. V gave up 0 bases and J gave up 3 bases, with 9 bases separating them.

The gene calls are TRBV7-9 and TRBJ1-2, with 10 bases fitting TRBD1. Germline V gene lookup returns CDR1 SEHNR and CDR2 FQNEAQ (reference sequence). Trimming at V came to 5 bases and at J to 1 base, leaving 4 bases not matched to a gene. The CDR3 runs to 15 residues. CDR3 sequence: CASSPWDRGNYGYTF. The CDR3 bases are TGTGCCAGCAGCCCGTGGGACAGGGGTAACTATGGCTACACCTTC.

The V and J genes are TRBV5-1 and TRBJ2-3, with 11 bases identical to TRBD2. Germline values: CDR1 SGHRS, CDR2 YFSETQ. CDR3 length: 15 residues. V lost 7 bases, J lost 4 bases, and 8 bases stayed unmatched. This CDR3 is CASGLAGGMADTQYF. CDR3 nucleotide sequence: TGCGCCAGCGGTCTAGCGGGGGGCATGGCAGATACGCAGTATTTT.

The CDR3 region is CASSPRGDRPNTEAFF. DNA of the CDR3: TGTGCCAGCAGCCCCCGTGGAGACAGGCCAAACACTGAAGCTTTCTTT. The V call is TRBV7-6, the J call TRBJ1-1; tentative D call: TRBD1 (6 bases). Germline loops: CDR1 SGHVS, CDR2 FNYEAQ. Deletions cut 5 bases from V and 2 bases from J, with 18 bases between. The CDR3 sequence is 16 residues long.

The chain has TRBV5-1 and TRBJ1-1; D remains ambiguous. Trimming left V 1 base short and J 3 bases short, with 13 bases between. This CDR3 contains 15 residues. CDR1 and CDR2 (germline): SGHRS, YFSETQ. As DNA, the CDR3 is TGCGCCAGCAGCTTGCGGCAGGCTACGGACACTGAAGCTTTCTTT. This sequence encodes CASSLRQATDTEAFF. Drawing the rest from reference TRBV5-1 and TRBJ1-1, the complete variable domain is KAGVTQTPRYLIKTRGQQVTLSCSPISGHRSVSWYQQTPGQGLQFLFEYFSETQRNKGNFPGRFSGRQFSNSRSEMNVSTLELGDSALYLCASSLRQATDTEAFFGQGTRLTVV.

V usage is TRBV4-3 and J usage is TRBJ2-1; 9 bases map to TRBD1. With 3 bases clipped from V and 9 bases from J, the junction kept 3 bases outside the gene matches. This CDR3 comprises 13 residues. The germline gives CDR1 LGHNA, CDR2 YSLEER. CDR3 loop: CASSHGQGREQFF. The CDR3, as DNA: TGCGCCAGCAGCCATGGACAGGGGCGTGAGCAGTTCTTC.

This chain links TRBV27 with TRBJ2-3; 9 nucleotides match TRBD1. Germline V gives CDR1 MNHEY, CDR2 SMNVEV (reference sequence). The CDR3 totals 15 residues. V shed 5 bases, J shed 1 base, and the junction held 4 bases outside the gene matches. CDR3: CASSHRDRGTDTQYF. The CDR3 DNA reads as TGTGCCAGCAGTCACCGGGACAGGGGCACAGATACGCAGTATTTT.

The genes are TRBV29-1 and TRBJ1-1; no definite D call. This CDR3 region has 15 residues. CDR1 SQVTM and CDR2 ANQGSEA come from the germline V gene. V was clipped by 6 bases and J by 0 bases, with 17 bases between them. This chain's CDR3 is CSVVEPRDLNTEAFF. The CDR3, as DNA: TGCAGCGTGGTGGAGCCCCGAGACTTGAACACTGAAGCTTTCTTT.

The chain uses TRBV7-6 and TRBJ2-1, with no clear D. V lost 0 bases and J 0 bases, leaving 3 bases between the germline ends. CDR1 SGHVS and CDR2 FNYEAQ come from the germline V gene. The CDR3 is made up of 14 amino acids. CDR3 sequence reads: CASSLASSYNEQFF. The CDR3 DNA is TGTGCCAGCAGCTTAGCTAGCTCCTACAATGAGCAGTTCTTC.